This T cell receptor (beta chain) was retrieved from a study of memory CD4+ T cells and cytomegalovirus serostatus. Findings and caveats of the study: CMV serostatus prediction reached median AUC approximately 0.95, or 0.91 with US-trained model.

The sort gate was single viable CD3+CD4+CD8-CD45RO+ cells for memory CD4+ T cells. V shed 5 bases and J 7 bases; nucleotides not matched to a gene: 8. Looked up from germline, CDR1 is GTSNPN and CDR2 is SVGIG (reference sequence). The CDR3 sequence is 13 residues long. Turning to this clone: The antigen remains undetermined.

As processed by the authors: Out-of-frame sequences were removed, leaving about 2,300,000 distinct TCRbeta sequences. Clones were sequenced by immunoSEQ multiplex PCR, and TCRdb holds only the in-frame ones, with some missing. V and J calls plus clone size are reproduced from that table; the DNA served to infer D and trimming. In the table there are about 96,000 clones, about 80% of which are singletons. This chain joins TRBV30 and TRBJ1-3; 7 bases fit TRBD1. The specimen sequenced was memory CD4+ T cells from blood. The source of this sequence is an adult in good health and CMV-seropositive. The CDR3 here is CAWVGDSSNTIYF. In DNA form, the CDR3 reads TGTGCCTGGGTCGGGGACAGTTCTAACACCATATATTTT.